This T cell receptor beta chain was sequenced for a study of blood T cell repertoires in COVID-19. For the study at large: T cells, B-cell-depleted T cells, or PBMCs supplied cDNA or gDNA.

Germline CDR1 is SGHTA and CDR2 is FQGNSA. V dropped 1 base and J dropped 6 bases, with 10 bases sitting between them. The CDR3 sequence is 14 residues long. The authors' processing: From reference gene primer amplification, estimates of nucleated cell counts were derived. Assay: immunoSEQ multiplex PCR; the TCRdb copy retains only in-frame clones and omits some. V and J calls and clone size are copied from that table; D and trimming were computed from the DNA. The sample includes about 150,000 clones, 83% of them seen just once. The chain couples TRBV7-2 to TRBJ2-4; a weak D match, TRBD2 (7 bases). The clonotype comes from a woman of 80 years or more with acute or convalescent COVID-19. The sequencing sample was made of peripheral blood. The CDR3 DNA follows: TGTGCCAGCAGCTTAGTGGGGGGGGCAAACATTCAGTACTTC. It is translated as CASSLVGGANIQYF. The full variable domain, in which reference TRBV7-2 and TRBJ2-4 provide the parts outside the CDR3, is GAGVSQSPSNKVTEKGKDVELRCDPISGHTALYWYRQSLGQGLEFLIYFQGNSAPDKSGLPSDRFSAERTGGSVSTLTIQRTQQEDSAVYLCASSLVGGANIQYFGAGTRLSVL.